The rows below give T cell receptor beta chains drawn from one sample of a study of PD-1 blockade in mismatch repair-deficient tumors. Assay used: immunoSEQ multiplex PCR; TCRdb lists only in-frame clones, some missing. In the table there are approximately 60,000 clones, about 87% of which are singletons. The sequencing here drew on peripheral blood, taken 52 weeks after starting pembrolizumab. The receptors shown here come from an adult with mismatch repair-deficient cancer. CDR3s include the opening cysteine and the closing phenylalanine or tryptophan. The order of the fields is clone size, D gene, J gene, V gene, CDR3 DNA, CDR3 protein. A D gene is named only where the DNA matches it firmly. Not every row has a clone size; where given, it reads once, few, many or a size class.

abundance: .; d_gene: .; j_gene: TRBJ2-7; v_gene: TRBV15; CDR3nt: TGTGCCACCAGCAGACGGTCTGTTGGGGGTATGATCTACGAGCAGTACTTC; CDR3aa: CATSRRSVGGMIYEQYF
abundance: .; d_gene: .; j_gene: TRBJ2-7; v_gene: TRBV19; CDR3nt: TGTGCCAGTAGTCCCGGGCGAGGTAGGGCCTACGAGCAGTACTTC; CDR3aa: CASSPGRGRAYEQYF
abundance: .; d_gene: .; j_gene: TRBJ2-7; v_gene: TRBV5-1; CDR3nt: TGCGCCAGCAGCTTGACCTCCAGGGGGAGCGGGAGTTTCTACGAGCAGTACTTC; CDR3aa: CASSLTSRGSGSFYEQYF
abundance: .; d_gene: .; j_gene: TRBJ1-5; v_gene: TRBV28; CDR3nt: TGTGCCAGCAGTTGGGGCCTGGCCCTCCTCGATCAGCCCCAGCATTTT; CDR3aa: CASSWGLALLDQPQHF
abundance: few; d_gene: .; j_gene: TRBJ2-2; v_gene: TRBV27; CDR3nt: TGTGCCAGCAGTTTACGGCGAAACACCGGGGAGCTGTTTTTT; CDR3aa: CASSLRRNTGELFF
abundance: .; d_gene: .; j_gene: TRBJ2-1; v_gene: TRBV6-4; CDR3nt: TGTGCCAGCAGTAATCACAATGAGCAGTTCTTC; CDR3aa: CASSNHNEQFF
abundance: few; d_gene: .; j_gene: TRBJ2-7; v_gene: TRBV10-2; CDR3nt: TGCGCCAGCACTGGGGATCGTTACGGCGAGCAGTACTTC; CDR3aa: CASTGDRYGEQYF
abundance: .; d_gene: .; j_gene: TRBJ1-5; v_gene: TRBV6-1; CDR3nt: TGTGCCAGCAGTTCGACAGGCAATCAGCCCCAGCATTTT; CDR3aa: CASSSTGNQPQHF
abundance: .; d_gene: TRBD1; j_gene: TRBJ2-7; v_gene: TRBV7-3; CDR3nt: TGTGCCAGCAGCCTCGGGACAGGGGGAAACAAGCAGTACTTC; CDR3aa: CASSLGTGGNKQYF
abundance: .; d_gene: .; j_gene: TRBJ2-2; v_gene: TRBV27; CDR3nt: TGTGCCAGCAGTTCAACCGGGACACAACGGGCCGGGGAGCTGTTTTTT; CDR3aa: CASSSTGTQRAGELFF
abundance: .; d_gene: TRBD2; j_gene: TRBJ2-2; v_gene: TRBV13; CDR3nt: TGTGCCAGCAGCCCGGATCGGGGACTAGCGGGGGGCACCGGGGAGCTGTTTTTT; CDR3aa: CASSPDRGLAGGTGELFF
abundance: .; d_gene: .; j_gene: TRBJ2-7; v_gene: TRBV7-9; CDR3nt: TGTGCCAGCAGCTTAGATAGGGACGAGCAGTACTTC; CDR3aa: CASSLDRDEQYF
abundance: .; d_gene: .; j_gene: TRBJ2-7; v_gene: TRBV13; CDR3nt: TGTGCCAGCAGCTTATACAGCTCCTACGAGCAGTACTTC; CDR3aa: CASSLYSSYEQYF
abundance: .; d_gene: .; j_gene: TRBJ1-1; v_gene: TRBV29-1; CDR3nt: TGCAGCGTCTTTCTCGGCGGGACTGAAGCTTTCTTT; CDR3aa: CSVFLGGTEAFF
abundance: once; d_gene: TRBD1; j_gene: TRBJ1-1; v_gene: TRBV30; CDR3nt: TGTGCCTGGAATACGGACAGGAGATTTTATAACACTGAAGCTTTCTTT; CDR3aa: CAWNTDRRFYNTEAFF
abundance: .; d_gene: TRBD2; j_gene: TRBJ2-7; v_gene: TRBV27; CDR3nt: TGTGCCAGCAGTTACGGACTAGCGGGATCCTACGAGCAGTACTTC; CDR3aa: CASSYGLAGSYEQYF
abundance: .; d_gene: TRBD2; j_gene: TRBJ2-1; v_gene: TRBV25-1; CDR3nt: TGTGCCAGCAGTATTAGCGGGAATGAGCAGTTCTTC; CDR3aa: CASSISGNEQFF
abundance: .; d_gene: TRBD1; j_gene: TRBJ2-4; v_gene: TRBV4-3; CDR3nt: TGCGCCAGCATATACAGGGGGCGAGTAATAACCAAAAACATTCAGTACTTC; CDR3aa: CASIYRGRVITKNIQYF
abundance: .; d_gene: .; j_gene: TRBJ1-5; v_gene: TRBV19; CDR3nt: TGTGCCAGTAGTATACTCAACCCAAGGGTGGGAAATCAGCCCCAGCATTTT; CDR3aa: CASSILNPRVGNQPQHF
abundance: .; d_gene: TRBD1; j_gene: TRBJ2-7; v_gene: TRBV5-1; CDR3nt: TGCGCCAGCAGCTTACAGGGGGCAACCTACGAGCAGTACTTC; CDR3aa: CASSLQGATYEQYF
abundance: .; d_gene: TRBD2; j_gene: TRBJ2-3; v_gene: TRBV27; CDR3nt: TGTGCCAGCAGTTTATTGACGAAAACGGGACTATCGCAGGCTACGCAGTATTTT; CDR3aa: CASSLLTKTGLSQATQYF
abundance: .; d_gene: .; j_gene: TRBJ2-5; v_gene: TRBV25-1; CDR3nt: TGTGCCAGCAGTGAATGGGGGTGGGAGACCCAGTACTTC; CDR3aa: CASSEWGWETQYF
abundance: .; d_gene: .; j_gene: TRBJ2-7; v_gene: TRBV2; CDR3nt: TGTGCCAGCAGTGCAACGGAGAGCTACGAGCAGTACTTC; CDR3aa: CASSATESYEQYF
abundance: .; d_gene: .; j_gene: TRBJ2-7; v_gene: TRBV4-1; CDR3nt: TGCGCCAGCAGCCAAGAGGTAGCTTGGTACGAGCAGTACTTC; CDR3aa: CASSQEVAWYEQYF
abundance: .; d_gene: TRBD2; j_gene: TRBJ2-1; v_gene: TRBV7-9; CDR3nt: TGTGCCAGCAGCGAGCTACTAGCGGGACTATTCCGTCCCCCCAATGAGCAGTTCTTC; CDR3aa: CASSELLAGLFRPPNEQFF
abundance: .; d_gene: TRBD1; j_gene: TRBJ2-7; v_gene: TRBV19; CDR3nt: TGTGCCAGTAGTATAGGGCCAGGGGGCGAGCAGTACTTC; CDR3aa: CASSIGPGGEQYF
abundance: .; d_gene: .; j_gene: TRBJ2-1; v_gene: TRBV9; CDR3nt: TGTGCCAGCAGCCTCAGGGGCGAACTAGAGAGCTCCTACAATGAGCAGTTCTTC; CDR3aa: CASSLRGELESSYNEQFF
abundance: .; d_gene: TRBD2; j_gene: TRBJ2-3; v_gene: TRBV7-6; CDR3nt: TGTGCCAGCAGCTCAACGGGAGGGCCCGGTACAGATACGCAGTATTTT; CDR3aa: CASSSTGGPGTDTQYF
abundance: .; d_gene: TRBD1; j_gene: TRBJ2-7; v_gene: TRBV27; CDR3nt: TGTGCCAGCAGTTTCGGACAGGGCTACGAGCAGTACTTC; CDR3aa: CASSFGQGYEQYF
abundance: .; d_gene: TRBD1; j_gene: TRBJ1-4; v_gene: TRBV13; CDR3nt: TGTGCCAGCAGCGCGCGGACAGGGCTAGGAGAAAAACTGTTTTTT; CDR3aa: CASSARTGLGEKLFF
abundance: once; d_gene: .; j_gene: TRBJ2-6; v_gene: TRBV11-2; CDR3nt: TGTGCCAGCAGCTTACGGCCCGGGGCCAACGTCCTGACTTTC; CDR3aa: CASSLRPGANVLTF
abundance: .; d_gene: .; j_gene: TRBJ2-7; v_gene: TRBV6-5; CDR3nt: TGTGCCAGCAGTTATCCAGGCGGGACCAGCGAGCAGTACTTC; CDR3aa: CASSYPGGTSEQYF
abundance: .; d_gene: .; j_gene: TRBJ2-3; v_gene: TRBV4-2; CDR3nt: TGTGCCAGCAGCCAAGTTGGCACAGATACGCAGTATTTT; CDR3aa: CASSQVGTDTQYF
abundance: .; d_gene: .; j_gene: TRBJ2-5; v_gene: TRBV27; CDR3nt: TGTGCCAGCCTCTTCGGGGAGACCCAGTACTTC; CDR3aa: CASLFGETQYF
abundance: .; d_gene: .; j_gene: TRBJ2-2; v_gene: TRBV4-1; CDR3nt: TGCGCCAGCAGCCAAGATCGGGTCCTAGGAGCCGGGGAGCTGTTTTTT; CDR3aa: CASSQDRVLGAGELFF
abundance: once; d_gene: .; j_gene: TRBJ2-7; v_gene: TRBV5-1; CDR3nt: TGCGCCAGCAGCCAACTGAGGGAGGAGCAGTACTTC; CDR3aa: CASSQLREEQYF
abundance: .; d_gene: .; j_gene: TRBJ2-4; v_gene: TRBV5-1; CDR3nt: TGCGCCAGCAGCTTGGAGGGGCACAAAAACATTCAGTACTTC; CDR3aa: CASSLEGHKNIQYF
abundance: .; d_gene: .; j_gene: TRBJ2-5; v_gene: TRBV5-1; CDR3nt: TGCGCCAGCAGCTTCCGCATAGCGGTCGGACAAGAGACCCAGTACTTC; CDR3aa: CASSFRIAVGQETQYF
abundance: .; d_gene: .; j_gene: TRBJ1-5; v_gene: TRBV7-3; CDR3nt: TGTGCCAGCAGCTTTTTTCCTAGCAATCAGCCCCAGCATTTT; CDR3aa: CASSFFPSNQPQHF
abundance: .; d_gene: .; j_gene: TRBJ1-1; v_gene: TRBV30; CDR3nt: TGTGCCTGGAGTGACCCTGAGGAGGGCCAGACTGAAGCTTTCTTT; CDR3aa: CAWSDPEEGQTEAFF
abundance: .; d_gene: TRBD2; j_gene: TRBJ2-7; v_gene: TRBV18; CDR3nt: TGTGCCAGCTCACCCCGGGGACTAGCGGGAGATCCCCTTAACTACGAGCAGTACTTC; CDR3aa: CASSPRGLAGDPLNYEQYF
abundance: few; d_gene: TRBD1; j_gene: TRBJ2-7; v_gene: TRBV4-1; CDR3nt: TGCGCCAGCAGCCAGGGACAGGGGGCCCCCTACGAGCAGTACTTC; CDR3aa: CASSQGQGAPYEQYF
abundance: .; d_gene: .; j_gene: TRBJ2-4; v_gene: TRBV19; CDR3nt: TGTGCCAGTAGTTACAACCGAGGACTAGCCAAAAACATTCAGTACTTC; CDR3aa: CASSYNRGLAKNIQYF
abundance: .; d_gene: TRBD1; j_gene: TRBJ2-7; v_gene: TRBV15; CDR3nt: TGTGCCACCAGCAGAGATCTCGGGACAGCCTACGAGCAGTACTTC; CDR3aa: CATSRDLGTAYEQYF
abundance: few; d_gene: .; j_gene: TRBJ2-7; v_gene: TRBV7-9; CDR3nt: TGTGCCAGCAGCTTAACACAGGACTACGAGCAGTACTTC; CDR3aa: CASSLTQDYEQYF
abundance: .; d_gene: .; j_gene: TRBJ2-7; v_gene: TRBV6-5; CDR3nt: TGTGCCAGCAGTTATTACGACAGACAAGGCTACGAGCAGTACTTC; CDR3aa: CASSYYDRQGYEQYF
abundance: .; d_gene: .; j_gene: TRBJ2-7; v_gene: TRBV30; CDR3nt: TGTGCCTGGAGATTTGGGGCTTACTCCTACGAGCAGTACTTC; CDR3aa: CAWRFGAYSYEQYF
abundance: few; d_gene: .; j_gene: TRBJ2-1; v_gene: TRBV27; CDR3nt: TGTGCCAGCAGTTTAGTATCGGCGTTACCTCACTACAATGAGCAGTTCTTC; CDR3aa: CASSLVSALPHYNEQFF
abundance: .; d_gene: .; j_gene: TRBJ1-3; v_gene: TRBV7-9; CDR3nt: TGTGCCAGCAGCCGTTCAGGGATCTCTGGAAACACCATATATTTT; CDR3aa: CASSRSGISGNTIYF
abundance: .; d_gene: TRBD1; j_gene: TRBJ1-3; v_gene: TRBV19; CDR3nt: TGTGCCAGTAGTGCTCAGACAGGGATCTCTGGAAACACCATATATTTT; CDR3aa: CASSAQTGISGNTIYF
abundance: .; d_gene: .; j_gene: TRBJ2-3; v_gene: TRBV19; CDR3nt: TGTGCCTGCCGTGGGGCAGATACGCAGTATTTT; CDR3aa: CACRGADTQYF
abundance: .; d_gene: .; j_gene: TRBJ2-2; v_gene: TRBV7-9; CDR3nt: TGTGCCAGCAGCCGGGGGCTACCGAACACCGGGGAGCTGTTTTTT; CDR3aa: CASSRGLPNTGELFF